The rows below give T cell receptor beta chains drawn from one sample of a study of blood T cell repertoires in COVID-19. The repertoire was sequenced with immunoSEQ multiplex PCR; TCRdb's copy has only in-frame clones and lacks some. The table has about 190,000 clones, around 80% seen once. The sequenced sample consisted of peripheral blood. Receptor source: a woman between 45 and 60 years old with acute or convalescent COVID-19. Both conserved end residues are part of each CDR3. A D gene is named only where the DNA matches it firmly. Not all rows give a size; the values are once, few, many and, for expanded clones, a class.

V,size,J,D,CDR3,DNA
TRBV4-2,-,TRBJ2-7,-,CASSQGLGIYEQYF,TGTGCCAGCAGCCAAGGACTAGGGATCTACGAGCAGTACTTC
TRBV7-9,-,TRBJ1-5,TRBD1,CASSLGQGAIRNQPQHF,TGTGCCAGCAGCTTAGGACAGGGGGCGATTCGCAATCAGCCCCAGCATTTT
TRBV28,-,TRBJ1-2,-,CASSRGIAYGYTF,TGTGCCAGCAGCCGCGGTATCGCCTATGGCTACACCTTC
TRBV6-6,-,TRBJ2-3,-,CASRHTDTQYF,TGTGCCAGCAGACATACAGATACGCAGTATTTT
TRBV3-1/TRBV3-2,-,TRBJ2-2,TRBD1,CASSYTGTGVPGELFF,TGTGCCAGCAGCTACACCGGGACAGGGGTTCCCGGGGAGCTGTTTTTT
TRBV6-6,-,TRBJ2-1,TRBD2,CASRGGLAGADEQFF,TGTGCCAGCAGGGGGGGACTAGCGGGAGCGGATGAGCAGTTCTTC
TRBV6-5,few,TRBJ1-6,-,CASSPRGHYNSPLHF,TGTGCCAGCAGTCCAAGGGGTCATTATAATTCACCCCTCCACTTT
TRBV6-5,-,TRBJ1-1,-,CASTGPANGEAFF,TGTGCCAGCACAGGGCCGGCTAATGGCGAAGCTTTCTTT
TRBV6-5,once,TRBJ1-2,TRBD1,CASRLDATGGYGYTF,TGTGCCAGCAGGCTAGACGCTACAGGGGGCTATGGCTACACCTTC
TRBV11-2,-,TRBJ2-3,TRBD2,CASSLQRTRTDTQYF,TGTGCCAGCAGCCTACAACGGACTAGGACAGATACGCAGTATTTT
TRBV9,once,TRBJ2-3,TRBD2,CASSVGASGSYSTDTQYF,TGTGCCAGCAGCGTAGGGGCTAGCGGGTCCTATAGCACAGATACGCAGTATTTT
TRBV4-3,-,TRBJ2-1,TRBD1,CASSQLTGTYNEQFF,TGCGCCAGCAGCCAACTGACAGGGACCTACAATGAGCAGTTCTTC
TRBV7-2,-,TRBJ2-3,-,CASSPRRRDTQYF,TGTGCCAGCAGCCCCCGCCGCCGGGATACGCAGTATTTT
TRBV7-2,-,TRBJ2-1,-,CASSLALSGKPYNEQFF,TGTGCCAGCAGCTTAGCGCTATCAGGGAAACCCTACAATGAGCAGTTCTTC
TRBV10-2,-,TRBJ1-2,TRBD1,CASSESLGTGGYTF,TGCGCCAGCAGTGAGTCTCTTGGGACAGGGGGCTACACCTTC
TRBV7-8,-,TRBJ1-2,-,CASSPGSVLRGNGYTF,TGTGCCAGCAGCCCGGGTTCTGTACTCAGGGGTAATGGCTACACCTTC
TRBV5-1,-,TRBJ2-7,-,CASSPQTGTYEQYF,TGCGCCAGCAGCCCTCAGACGGGTACCTACGAGCAGTACTTC
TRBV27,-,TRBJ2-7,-,CASSSSRTVLSYEQYF,TGTGCCAGCAGTTCCTCTCGGACTGTTCTCTCCTACGAGCAGTACTTC
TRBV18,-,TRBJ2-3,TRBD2,CASSPGLAGVRDTQYF,TGTGCCAGCTCACCGGGACTAGCGGGGGTTCGAGATACGCAGTATTTT
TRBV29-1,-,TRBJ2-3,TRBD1,CSVEGDRGTDTQYF,TGCAGCGTTGAGGGGGACAGGGGCACAGATACGCAGTATTTT
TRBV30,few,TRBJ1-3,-,CAWTPTSYSGNTIYF,TGTGCCTGGACCCCGACTTCTTACTCTGGAAACACCATATATTTT
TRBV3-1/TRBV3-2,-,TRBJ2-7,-,CASSQLYEQYF,TGTGCCAGCAGCCAACTATACGAGCAGTACTTC
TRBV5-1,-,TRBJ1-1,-,CASSSRTDAVSTEAFF,TGCGCCAGCAGCTCAAGGACAGACGCAGTATCCACTGAAGCTTTCTTT
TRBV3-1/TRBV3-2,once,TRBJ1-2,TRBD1,CASSQAAGQGARGYTF,TGTGCCAGCAGCCAAGCCGCGGGACAGGGGGCGCGGGGCTACACCTTC
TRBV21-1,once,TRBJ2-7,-,CASSKDEREYHEQYF,TGTGCCAGCAGCAAAGATGAGCGGGAGTACCACGAGCAGTACTTC
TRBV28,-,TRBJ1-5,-,CASRIQQAQPQHF,TGTGCCAGCAGGATCCAACAGGCCCAGCCCCAGCATTTT
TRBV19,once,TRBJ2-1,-,CASTTSITEAYEQFF,TGTGCCAGTACCACATCCATAACGGAGGCGTATGAGCAGTTCTTC
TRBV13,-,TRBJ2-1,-,CASSLGRRVTIINEQFF,TGTGCCAGCAGCTTAGGCCGCCGGGTCACCATAATCAATGAGCAGTTCTTC
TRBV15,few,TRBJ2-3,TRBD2,CATSRDGREGWTDTQYF,TGTGCCACCAGCAGAGATGGTCGGGAGGGTTGGACAGATACGCAGTATTTT
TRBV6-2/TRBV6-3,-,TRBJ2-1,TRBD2,CASSYSGLAGGGEQFF,TGTGCCAGCAGTTACTCGGGACTAGCGGGAGGTGGTGAGCAGTTCTTC
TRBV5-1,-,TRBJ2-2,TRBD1,CASSRDRGRTGELFF,TGCGCCAGCAGTAGGGACAGGGGCAGGACCGGGGAGCTGTTTTTT
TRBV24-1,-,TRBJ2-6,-,CATSDPRVGANVLTF,TGTGCCACCAGTGACCCCAGGGTCGGGGCCAACGTCCTGACTTTC
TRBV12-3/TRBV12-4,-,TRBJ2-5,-,CASSQGLLETQYF,TGTGCCAGCAGTCAGGGGCTACTGGAGACCCAGTACTTC
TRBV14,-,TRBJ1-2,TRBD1,CASSQEGAPLRNYGYTF,TGTGCCAGCAGCCAGGAGGGGGCTCCTTTGAGGAACTATGGCTACACCTTC
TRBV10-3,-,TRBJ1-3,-,CAISRMAQDTIYF,TGTGCCATCAGTCGCATGGCCCAAGACACCATATATTTT
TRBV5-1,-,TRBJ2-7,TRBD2,CASSSLLSDPRRAGEYEQYF,TGCGCCAGCAGCTCGCTCTTGTCAGACCCTCGTCGAGCGGGAGAGTACGAGCAGTACTTC
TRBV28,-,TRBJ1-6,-,CASSLFPAGSNSPLHF,TGTGCCAGCAGTTTATTCCCCGCAGGATCAAATTCACCCCTCCACTTT
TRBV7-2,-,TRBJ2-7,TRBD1,CASTIGQGVYEQYF,TGTGCCAGCACTATCGGACAGGGGGTCTACGAGCAGTACTTC
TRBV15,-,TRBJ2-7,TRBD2,CATSRLAGAYEQYF,TGTGCCACCAGCAGATTAGCGGGTGCCTACGAGCAGTACTTC
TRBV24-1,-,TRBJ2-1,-,CATSDPSSRAYNEQFF,TGTGCCACCAGTGACCCTAGTTCCCGTGCCTACAATGAGCAGTTCTTC
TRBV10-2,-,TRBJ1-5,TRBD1,CASTEGGVQPQHF,TGCGCCAGCACCGAAGGGGGCGTACAGCCCCAGCATTTT
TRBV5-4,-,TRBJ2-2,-,CASSYPLPVGELFF,TGTGCCAGCAGCTATCCCCTTCCGGTCGGGGAGCTGTTTTTT
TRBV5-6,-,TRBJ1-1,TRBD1,CASSPTPGQGATEAFF,TGTGCCAGCAGCCCAACTCCGGGACAGGGGGCAACTGAAGCTTTCTTT
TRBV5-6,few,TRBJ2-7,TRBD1,CASSHLTGGPYEQYF,TGTGCCAGCAGTCACCTCACAGGGGGCCCCTACGAGCAGTACTTC
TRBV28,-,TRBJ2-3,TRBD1,CASSLYTGQSSTDTQYF,TGTGCCAGCAGTCTATACACGGGACAGTCTAGCACAGATACGCAGTATTTT
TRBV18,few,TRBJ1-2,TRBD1,CASSPDRVHYGYTF,TGTGCCAGCTCACCCGACAGGGTGCACTATGGCTACACCTTC
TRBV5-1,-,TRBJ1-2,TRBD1,CASSLQGVGGYTF,TGCGCCAGCAGCTTACAGGGGGTAGGCGGCTACACCTTC
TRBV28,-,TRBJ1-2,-,CASSLGTAGDYGYTF,TGTGCCAGCAGCCTCGGGACTGCGGGGGACTATGGCTACACCTTC
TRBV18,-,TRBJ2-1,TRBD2,CASSPRGTSAGNEQFF,TGTGCCAGCTCACCACGAGGGACTAGCGCTGGCAATGAGCAGTTCTTC
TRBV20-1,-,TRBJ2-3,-,CSASGVGGRMGTQYF,TGCAGTGCTAGTGGTGTCGGAGGGAGGATGGGTACGCAGTATTTT
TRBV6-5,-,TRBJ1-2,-,CASRHRDHYGYTF,TGTGCCAGCAGACACAGGGACCACTATGGCTACACCTTC
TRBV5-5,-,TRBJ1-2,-,CASSSPDTGNYGYTF,TGTGCCAGCAGCTCGCCCGACACAGGGAACTATGGCTACACCTTC
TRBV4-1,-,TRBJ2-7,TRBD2,CASSRGSGRAGVEQYF,TGCGCCAGCAGCCGAGGTAGCGGGAGGGCCGGGGTCGAGCAGTACTTC